The clone carrying this TCR beta chain appeared once. Its matching antigen is unknown. V was trimmed by 2 bases and J by 2 bases, leaving 13 bases between them. Germline V gene lookup returns CDR1 SGHTA and CDR2 FQGNSA. This CDR3 has 15 residues. This specimen comes from a study of PD-1 blockade in classical Hodgkin lymphoma. Study-wide points: Reports described newly diagnosed patients as having lower baseline TCR diversity than healthy donors. Exclusion removed patients who began nivolumab under 1 year after ASCT. Significantly greater TCR diversity emerged by C4D1 in CD4+ cells but not CD8+ cells.

The time point was: cycle 4 day 1 (C4D1), after less than 7 weeks of nivolumab. Exposure to brentuximab vedotin varied, and each patient had relapsed following autologous stem cell transplantation. The repertoire was sequenced with immunoSEQ multiplex PCR; TCRdb's copy has only in-frame clones and lacks some. Among 25,000 to 35,000 clones listed, about 70% were seen once. The sequence was obtained from a human donor with classical Hodgkin lymphoma. This chain uses TRBV7-2 with TRBJ2-7; D gene uncertain. The sample consisted of peripheral blood mononuclear cells (PBMCs), taken before the fourth cycle of nivolumab. CDR3 protein: CASSLLNSETYEQYF. The CDR3 DNA follows: TGTGCCAGCAGCTTACTTAACAGTGAAACCTACGAGCAGTACTTC.